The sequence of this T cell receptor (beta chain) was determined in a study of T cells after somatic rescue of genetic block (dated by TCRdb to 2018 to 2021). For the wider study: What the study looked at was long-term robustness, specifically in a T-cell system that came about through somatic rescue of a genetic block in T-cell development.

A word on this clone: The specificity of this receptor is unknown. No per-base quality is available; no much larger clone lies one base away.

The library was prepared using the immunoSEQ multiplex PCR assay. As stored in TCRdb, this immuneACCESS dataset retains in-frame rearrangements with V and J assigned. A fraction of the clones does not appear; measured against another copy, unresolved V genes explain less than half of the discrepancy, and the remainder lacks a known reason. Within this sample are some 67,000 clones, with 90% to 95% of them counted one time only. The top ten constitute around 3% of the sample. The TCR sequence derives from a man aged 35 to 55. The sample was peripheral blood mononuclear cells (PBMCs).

The CDR3 is CASSPGEPYTQYF. The DNA sequence is as follows: TGTGCCAGCTCACCAGGCGAGCCGTATACGCAGTATTTT. This chain is built from TRBV18 and TRBJ2-3; a confident D gene designation cannot be given. The germline V gene supplies CDR1 KGHSH and CDR2 LQKENI. Trimming costs V 2 bases and J 7 bases, and their ends lie 10 bases apart. Including the terminal cysteine and phenylalanine, the CDR3 comprises 13 residues. Just CDR3 DNA is preserved here, 39 bases in frame from base 1. Where the CDR3 stops, the reference TRBV18 and TRBJ2-3 genes take over; the full variable domain is NAGVMQNPRHLVRRRGQEARLRCSPMKGHSHVYWYRQLPEEGLKFMVYLQKENIIDESGMPKERFSAEFPKEGPSILRIQQVVRGDSAAYFCASSPGEPYTQYFGPGTRLTVL.